This is a list of T cell receptor beta chains from one sample in a study of blood T cell repertoires in COVID-19. The table came from immunoSEQ multiplex PCR; TCRdb's copy has only in-frame clones and leaves some out. The profile shows some 62,000 clones, about 76% of them singletons. What was sequenced was peripheral blood. The receptors were sampled from a human donor in a cohort sampled during active COVID-19. CDR3s include the opening cysteine and the closing phenylalanine or tryptophan. D genes are given only for firm matches.

D	J	V	CDR3
TRBD1	TRBJ1-6	TRBV7-9	CASSQQGYNSPLHF
-	TRBJ1-1	TRBV5-4	CASSPVVSGRAFF
-	TRBJ2-7	TRBV12-5	CASGLVPGYEQYF
-	TRBJ1-5	TRBV6-6	CASSYGGQIYQPQHF
TRBD2	TRBJ2-3	TRBV19	CASSIRRGGTDTQYF
TRBD1	TRBJ1-2	TRBV5-5	CASSFSIGGTVYGYTF
TRBD2	TRBJ2-1	TRBV14	CASSLHTSGGNGEQFF
TRBD1	TRBJ1-2	TRBV29-1	CSVGGTGMGNYGYTF
-	TRBJ1-2	TRBV3-1/TRBV3-2	CASSWGGVDYGYTF
-	TRBJ2-5	TRBV18	CASSLQRRLQETQYF
TRBD1	TRBJ2-3	TRBV3-1/TRBV3-2	CASSQGTGSADTQYF
TRBD2	TRBJ2-5	TRBV4-2	CASSQETSGQETQYF
TRBD2	TRBJ2-7	TRBV6-5	CASSPPSGGGEQYF
TRBD1	TRBJ1-2	TRBV4-2	CASSPLPGQRHLWGYTF
-	TRBJ2-1	TRBV6-5	CASSSGVNEQFF
-	TRBJ1-2	TRBV5-6	CASSLGRGSAGTF
TRBD1	TRBJ1-2	TRBV2	CASNENPGQINYGYTF
-	TRBJ1-6	TRBV6-5	CASSSKANSPLHF
TRBD2	TRBJ2-3	TRBV2	CASRERTSGGWDTQYF
TRBD1	TRBJ1-1	TRBV10-3	CAISAGTGNTEAFF
TRBD2	TRBJ2-5	TRBV6-6	CASSIRPGGSETQYF
-	TRBJ2-1	TRBV11-2	CASSDRSKSGKQNNEQFF
TRBD2	TRBJ2-1	TRBV7-2	CASSRVLAGGPNEQFF
-	TRBJ1-5	TRBV24-1	CATSDLSRAGQSQPQHF
-	TRBJ1-4	TRBV28	CASSLYGRGEKLFF
-	TRBJ1-5	TRBV29-1	CSVAVNSNQPQHF
TRBD2	TRBJ2-7	TRBV11-2	CASSSLAGAKAYEQYF
TRBD1	TRBJ1-1	TRBV5-1	CASSSTGGANTEAFF
TRBD1	TRBJ1-2	TRBV6-6	CASIVQGAGNYGYTF
-	TRBJ1-5	TRBV4-1	CASSQVVQDTKPQHF
TRBD1	TRBJ2-7	TRBV9	CASSVERQGADEQYF
-	TRBJ1-4	TRBV29-1	CSVAGILPNEKLFF
-	TRBJ2-3	TRBV5-1	CASSLRPPDSTSTDTQYF
-	TRBJ1-6	TRBV10-3	CAISESYNSPLHF
TRBD2	TRBJ2-1	TRBV11-2	CASRAGGRNEQFF
-	TRBJ2-7	TRBV28	CASSLSGGGGSEQYF
-	TRBJ2-5	TRBV21-1	CASSKVIVAGKETQYF
TRBD2	TRBJ2-1	TRBV3-1/TRBV3-2	CASSQDGLALFPHNEQFF
-	TRBJ2-5	TRBV18	CASSPDGLAQETQYF
TRBD1	TRBJ2-7	TRBV28	CASSLQGALYEQYF
-	TRBJ2-7	TRBV7-2	CASSLGRGSYEQYF
-	TRBJ1-4	TRBV5-1	CASSPNTGEKLFF
-	TRBJ2-1	TRBV5-1	CASSLVSGVWNEQFF
TRBD1	TRBJ2-2	TRBV3-1/TRBV3-2	CASSPRDRASTGELFF
-	TRBJ1-6	TRBV30	CAWSEGHLSYNSPLHF
TRBD2	TRBJ2-2	TRBV7-8	CASSLSSGGTGELFF
TRBD1	TRBJ1-2	TRBV25-1	CASSESLGTEIYTF